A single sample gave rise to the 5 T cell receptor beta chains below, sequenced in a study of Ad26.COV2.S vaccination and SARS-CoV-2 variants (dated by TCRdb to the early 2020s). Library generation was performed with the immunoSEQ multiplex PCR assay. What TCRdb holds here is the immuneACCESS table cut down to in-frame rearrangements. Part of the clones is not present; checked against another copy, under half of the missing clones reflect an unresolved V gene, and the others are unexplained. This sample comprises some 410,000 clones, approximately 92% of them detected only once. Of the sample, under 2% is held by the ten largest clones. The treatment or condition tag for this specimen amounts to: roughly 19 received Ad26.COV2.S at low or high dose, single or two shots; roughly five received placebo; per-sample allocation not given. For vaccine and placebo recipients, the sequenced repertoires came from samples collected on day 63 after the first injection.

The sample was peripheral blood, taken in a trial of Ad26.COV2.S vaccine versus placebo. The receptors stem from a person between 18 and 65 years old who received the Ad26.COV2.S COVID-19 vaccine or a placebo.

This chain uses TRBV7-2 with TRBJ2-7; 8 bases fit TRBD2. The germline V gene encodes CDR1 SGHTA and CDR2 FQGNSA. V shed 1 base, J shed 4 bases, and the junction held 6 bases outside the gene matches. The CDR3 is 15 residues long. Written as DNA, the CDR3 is TGTGCCAGCAGCTTAGTGGTAGCGGGGAGGTACGAGCAGTACTTC. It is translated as CASSLVVAGRYEQYF.

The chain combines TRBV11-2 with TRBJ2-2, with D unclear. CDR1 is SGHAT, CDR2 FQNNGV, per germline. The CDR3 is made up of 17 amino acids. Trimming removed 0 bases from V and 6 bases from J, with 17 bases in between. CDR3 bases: TGTGCCAGCAGCTTAGATCGATCGGATGAGTTCCCCGGGGAGCTGTTTTTT. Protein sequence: CASSLDRSDEFPGELFF.

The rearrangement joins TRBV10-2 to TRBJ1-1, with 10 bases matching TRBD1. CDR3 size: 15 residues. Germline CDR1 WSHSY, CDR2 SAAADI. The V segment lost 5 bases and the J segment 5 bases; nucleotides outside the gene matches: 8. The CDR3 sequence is CASSRGDRGGTEAFF. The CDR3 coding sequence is TGCGCCAGCAGTCGAGGGGACAGGGGAGGAACTGAAGCTTTCTTT.

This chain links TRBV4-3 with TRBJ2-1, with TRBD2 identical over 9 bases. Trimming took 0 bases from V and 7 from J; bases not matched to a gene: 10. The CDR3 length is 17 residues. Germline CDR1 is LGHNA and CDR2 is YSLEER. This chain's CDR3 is CASSQDLPSGVLNEQFF. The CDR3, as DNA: TGCGCCAGCAGCCAAGATCTTCCTAGCGGGGTATTAAATGAGCAGTTCTTC.

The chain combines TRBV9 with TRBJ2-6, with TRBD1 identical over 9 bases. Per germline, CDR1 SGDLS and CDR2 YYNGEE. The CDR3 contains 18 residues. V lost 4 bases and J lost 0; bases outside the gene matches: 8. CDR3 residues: CASSPRGTGSSGANVLTF. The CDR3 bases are TGTGCCAGCAGCCCCCGGGGGACAGGGAGCTCTGGGGCCAACGTCCTGACTTTC.